This T cell receptor beta chain is from a study of persistence of HIV-infected CD4 T cells. Sequencing used immunoSEQ version 4 in survey mode. Produced via immunoSEQ multiplex PCR; TCRdb's table is partial and in-frame only. This table holds about 40,000 clones, approximately 80% found once. As to this clone: Antigen specificity is unknown.

Overlapping HIV-1 Gag 15-mer peptides at about 1 ug per peptide per mL were used. Sorted nonresponding memory CD4+ T cells were CD40L-negative, CD69-negative, CD45RO-high. The germline gives CDR1 SGHRS, CDR2 YFSETQ. Trimming took 4 bases from V and 3 from J, leaving 8 bases between them. The CDR3 runs to 14 residues. The sample here was CD4+ T cells sorted from PBMCs after roughly 18-hour stimulation, taken from a patient who received antiretroviral therapy. V and J are TRBV5-1 and TRBJ1-6, with D uncertain. This clonotype was obtained from an adult man with HIV who was CMV-seropositive. The CDR3 loop is CASSGSSYNSPLHF. The CDR3 nucleotides are TGCGCCAGCAGCGGGTCTAGCTATAATTCACCCCTCCACTTT.